This record concerns one TCR beta chain sequence. This specimen belongs to a study of cytomegalovirus exposure and HLA in healthy donors. PCR involved 60 Vbeta and 13 Jbeta primers. The assay was immunoSEQ multiplex PCR, and TCRdb's table has in-frame clones only and misses some. The table has about 160,000 clones, roughly 77% seen once; the top ten hold about 3.5%. The sequenced sample consisted of PBMCs. This TCR derives from a human donor in good health.

In nucleotides, the CDR3 is TGTGCCAGCAGTTTTAGAATCGGGCTAGCGGGAGCGGGTGAGCAGTTCTTC. Its translation is CASSFRIGLAGAGEQFF. This chain uses TRBV28 with TRBJ2-1, with 10 bases fitting TRBD2. The V gene end was trimmed by 3 bases and the J gene end by 9 bases; junction bases not matched to a gene: 14. This CDR3 is built from 17 residues. CDR1 is MDHEN and CDR2 is SYDVKM in the germline V gene.